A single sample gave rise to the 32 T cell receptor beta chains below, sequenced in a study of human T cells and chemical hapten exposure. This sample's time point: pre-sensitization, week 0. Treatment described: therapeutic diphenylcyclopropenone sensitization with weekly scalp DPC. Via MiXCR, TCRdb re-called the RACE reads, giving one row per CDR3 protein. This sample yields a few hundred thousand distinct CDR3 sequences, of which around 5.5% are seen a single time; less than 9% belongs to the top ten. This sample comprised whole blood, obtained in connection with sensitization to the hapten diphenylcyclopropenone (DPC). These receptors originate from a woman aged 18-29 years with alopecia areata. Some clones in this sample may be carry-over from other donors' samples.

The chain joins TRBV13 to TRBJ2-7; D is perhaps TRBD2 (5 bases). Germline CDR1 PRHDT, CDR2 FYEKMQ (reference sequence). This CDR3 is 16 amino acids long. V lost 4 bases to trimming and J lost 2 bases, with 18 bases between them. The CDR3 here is CASSSSDARGPYEQYF. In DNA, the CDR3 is TGTGCCAGCAGCTCGTCGGACGCACGAGGGCCCTACGAGCAGTACTTC.

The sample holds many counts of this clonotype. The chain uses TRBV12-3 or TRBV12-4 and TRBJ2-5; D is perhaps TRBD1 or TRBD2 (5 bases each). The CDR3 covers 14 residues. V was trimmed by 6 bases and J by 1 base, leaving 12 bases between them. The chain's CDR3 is CASSEPGRQETQYF. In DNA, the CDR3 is TGTGCCAGCAGCGAACCGGGACGCCAAGAGACCCAGTACTTC.

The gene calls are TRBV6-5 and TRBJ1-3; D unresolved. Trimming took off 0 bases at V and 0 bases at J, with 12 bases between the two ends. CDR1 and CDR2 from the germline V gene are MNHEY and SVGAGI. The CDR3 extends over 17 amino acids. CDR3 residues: CASSYSSVVSSGNTIYF. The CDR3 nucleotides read TGTGCCAGCAGTTACTCGAGTGTGGTCAGCTCTGGAAACACCATATATTTT.

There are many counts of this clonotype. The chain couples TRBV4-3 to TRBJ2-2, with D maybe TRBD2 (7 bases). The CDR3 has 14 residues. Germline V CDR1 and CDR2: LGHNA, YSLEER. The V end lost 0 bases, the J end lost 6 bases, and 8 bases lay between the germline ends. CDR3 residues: CASSQDGGPGELFF. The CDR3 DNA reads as TGCGCCAGCAGCCAAGACGGGGGGCCCGGGGAGCTGTTTTTT.

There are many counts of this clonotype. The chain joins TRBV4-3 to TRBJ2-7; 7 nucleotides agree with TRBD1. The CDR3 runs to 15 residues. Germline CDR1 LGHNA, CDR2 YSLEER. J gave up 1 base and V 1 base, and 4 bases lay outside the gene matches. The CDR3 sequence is CASSQARDSSYEQYF. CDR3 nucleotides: TGCGCCAGCAGCCAAGCCCGGGACAGTTCCTACGAGCAGTACTTC.

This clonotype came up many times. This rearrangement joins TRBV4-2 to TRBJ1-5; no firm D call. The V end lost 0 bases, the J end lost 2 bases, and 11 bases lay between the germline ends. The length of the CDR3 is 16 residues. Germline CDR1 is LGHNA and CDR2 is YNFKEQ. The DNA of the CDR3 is TGTGCCAGCAGCCAAGATCTCGCAGGAGGCAATCAGCCCCAGCATTTT. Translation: CASSQDLAGGNQPQHF.

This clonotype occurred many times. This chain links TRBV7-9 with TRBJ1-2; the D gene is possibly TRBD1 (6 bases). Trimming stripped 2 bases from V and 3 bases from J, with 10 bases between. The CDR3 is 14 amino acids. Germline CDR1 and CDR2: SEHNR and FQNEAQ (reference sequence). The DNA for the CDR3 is TGTGCCAGCAGCTTATCCGGACAGCACTATGGCTACACCTTC. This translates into CASSLSGQHYGYTF.

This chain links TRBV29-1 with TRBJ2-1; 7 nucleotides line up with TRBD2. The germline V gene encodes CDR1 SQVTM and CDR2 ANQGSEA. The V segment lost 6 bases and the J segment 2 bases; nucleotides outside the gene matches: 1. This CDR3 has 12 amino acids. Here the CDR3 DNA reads TGCAGCGTCCGGGGGGCCTACAATGAGCAGTTCTTC. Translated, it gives CSVRGAYNEQFF.

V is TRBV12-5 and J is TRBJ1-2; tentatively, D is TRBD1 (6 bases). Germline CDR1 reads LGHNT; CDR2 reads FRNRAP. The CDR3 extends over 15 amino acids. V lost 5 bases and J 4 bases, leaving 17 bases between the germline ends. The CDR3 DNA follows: TGTGCTAGTGGTCCCCCGACAGGCCGGGGCTATGGCTACACCTTC. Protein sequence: CASGPPTGRGYGYTF.

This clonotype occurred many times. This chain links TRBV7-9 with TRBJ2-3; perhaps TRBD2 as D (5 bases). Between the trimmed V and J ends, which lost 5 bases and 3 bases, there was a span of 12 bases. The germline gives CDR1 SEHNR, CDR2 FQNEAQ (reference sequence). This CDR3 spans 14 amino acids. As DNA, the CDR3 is TGTGCCAGCAGCCCACACCCGGGGACAGATACGCAGTATTTT. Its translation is CASSPHPGTDTQYF.

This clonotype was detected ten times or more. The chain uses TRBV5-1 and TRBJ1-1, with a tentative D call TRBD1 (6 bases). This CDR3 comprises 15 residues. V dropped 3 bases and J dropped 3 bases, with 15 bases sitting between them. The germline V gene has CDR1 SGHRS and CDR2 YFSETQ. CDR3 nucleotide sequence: TGCGCCAGCAGCTCGACGTCAGGGGTGGACACTGAAGCTTTCTTT. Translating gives CASSSTSGVDTEAFF.

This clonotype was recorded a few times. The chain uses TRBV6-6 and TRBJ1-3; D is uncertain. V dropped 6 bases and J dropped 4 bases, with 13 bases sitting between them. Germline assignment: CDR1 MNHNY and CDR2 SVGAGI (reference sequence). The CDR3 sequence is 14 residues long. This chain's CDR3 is CASSPNGKGNTIYF. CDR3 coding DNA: TGTGCCAGCAGCCCCAATGGAAAGGGAAACACCATATATTTT.

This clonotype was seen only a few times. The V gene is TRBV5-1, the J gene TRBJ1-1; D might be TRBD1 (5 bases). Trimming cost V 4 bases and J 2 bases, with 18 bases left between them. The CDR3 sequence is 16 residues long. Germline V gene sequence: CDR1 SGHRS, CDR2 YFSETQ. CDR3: CASSPRYGGTNTEAFF. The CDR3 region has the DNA TGCGCCAGCAGCCCACGGTACGGGGGGACCAACACTGAAGCTTTCTTT.

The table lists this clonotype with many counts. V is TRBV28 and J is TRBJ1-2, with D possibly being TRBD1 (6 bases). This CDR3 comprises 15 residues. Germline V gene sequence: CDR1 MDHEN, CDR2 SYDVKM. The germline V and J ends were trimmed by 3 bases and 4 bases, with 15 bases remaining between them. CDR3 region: CASSLGSRGIYGYTF. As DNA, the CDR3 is TGTGCCAGCAGTTTGGGGAGCAGGGGAATCTATGGCTACACCTTC.

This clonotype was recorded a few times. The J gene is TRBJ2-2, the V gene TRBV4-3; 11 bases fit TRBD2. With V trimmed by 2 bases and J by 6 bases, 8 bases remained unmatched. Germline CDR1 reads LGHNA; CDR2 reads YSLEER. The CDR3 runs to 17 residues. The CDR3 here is CASSQLQFSGGAGELFF. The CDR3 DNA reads TGCGCCAGCAGCCAACTCCAGTTTAGCGGGGGGGCCGGGGAGCTGTTTTTT.

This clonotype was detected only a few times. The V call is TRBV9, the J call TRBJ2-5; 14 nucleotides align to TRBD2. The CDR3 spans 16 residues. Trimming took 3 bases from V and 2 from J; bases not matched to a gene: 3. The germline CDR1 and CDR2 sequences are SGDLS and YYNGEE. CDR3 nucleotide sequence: TGTGCCAGCAGCGGACTAGCGGGGGGGCCTCAAGAGACCCAGTACTTC. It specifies CASSGLAGGPQETQYF.

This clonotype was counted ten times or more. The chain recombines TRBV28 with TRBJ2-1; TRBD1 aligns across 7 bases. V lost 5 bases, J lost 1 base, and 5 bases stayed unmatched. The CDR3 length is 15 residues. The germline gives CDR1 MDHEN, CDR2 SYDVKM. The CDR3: CASSPGTVSYNEQFF. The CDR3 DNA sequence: TGTGCCAGCAGTCCCGGGACAGTTTCCTACAATGAGCAGTTCTTC.

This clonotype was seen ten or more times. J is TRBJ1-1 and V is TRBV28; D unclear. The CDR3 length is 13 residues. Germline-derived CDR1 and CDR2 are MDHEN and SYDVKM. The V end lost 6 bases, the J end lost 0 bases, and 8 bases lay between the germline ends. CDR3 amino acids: CASREHLNTEAFF. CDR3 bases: TGTGCCAGCAGGGAACATCTGAACACTGAAGCTTTCTTT.

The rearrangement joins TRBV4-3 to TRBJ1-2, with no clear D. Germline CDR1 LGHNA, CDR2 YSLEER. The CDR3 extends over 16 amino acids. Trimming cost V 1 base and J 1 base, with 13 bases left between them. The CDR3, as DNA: TGCGCCAGCAGCCAAGTTGCTCTCCGATTTAACTATGGCTACACCTTC. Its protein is CASSQVALRFNYGYTF.

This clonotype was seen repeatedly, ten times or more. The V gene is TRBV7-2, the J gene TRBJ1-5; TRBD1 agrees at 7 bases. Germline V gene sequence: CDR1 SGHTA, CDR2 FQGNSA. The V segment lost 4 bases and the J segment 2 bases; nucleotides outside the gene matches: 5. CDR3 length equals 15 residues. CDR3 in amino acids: CASSWNRGGNQPQHF. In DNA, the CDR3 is TGTGCCAGCAGCTGGAACAGGGGAGGCAATCAGCCCCAGCATTTT. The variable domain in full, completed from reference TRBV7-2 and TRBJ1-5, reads GAGVSQSPSNKVTEKGKDVELRCDPISGHTALYWYRQSLGQGLEFLIYFQGNSAPDKSGLPSDRFSAERTGGSVSTLTIQRTQQEDSAVYLCASSWNRGGNQPQHFGDGTRLSIL.

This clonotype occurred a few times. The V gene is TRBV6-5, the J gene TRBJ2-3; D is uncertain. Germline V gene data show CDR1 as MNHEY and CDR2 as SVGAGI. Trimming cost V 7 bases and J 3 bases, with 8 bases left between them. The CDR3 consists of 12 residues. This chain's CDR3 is CASMDRTDTQYF. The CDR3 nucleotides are TGTGCCAGCATGGATCGAACAGATACGCAGTATTTT.

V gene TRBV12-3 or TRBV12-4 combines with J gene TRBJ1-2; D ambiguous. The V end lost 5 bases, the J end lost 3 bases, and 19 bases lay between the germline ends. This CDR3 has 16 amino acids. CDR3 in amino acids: CASSHTTVHWDYGYTF. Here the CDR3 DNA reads TGTGCCAGCAGTCACACAACAGTACACTGGGACTATGGCTACACCTTC.

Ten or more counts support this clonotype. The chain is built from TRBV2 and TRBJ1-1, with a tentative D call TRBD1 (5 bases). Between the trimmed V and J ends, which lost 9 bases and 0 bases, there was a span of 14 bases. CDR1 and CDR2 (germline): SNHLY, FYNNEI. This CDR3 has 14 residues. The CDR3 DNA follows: TGTGCCAGTATTAAGGGGCAAATGAACACTGAAGCTTTCTTT. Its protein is CASIKGQMNTEAFF.

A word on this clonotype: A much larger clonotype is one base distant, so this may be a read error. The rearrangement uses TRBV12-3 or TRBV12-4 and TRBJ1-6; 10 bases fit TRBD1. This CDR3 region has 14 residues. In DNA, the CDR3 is TGTACCAGTCAGTTAGGACAGGGGGGTGCACCCCTCCACTTT. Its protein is CTSQLGQGGAPLHF.

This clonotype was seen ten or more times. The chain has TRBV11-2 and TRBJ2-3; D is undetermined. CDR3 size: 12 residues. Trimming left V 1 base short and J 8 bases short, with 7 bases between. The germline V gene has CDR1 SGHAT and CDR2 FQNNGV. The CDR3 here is CASSLVQPTQYF. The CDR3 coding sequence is TGTGCCAGCAGCTTAGTACAGCCTACGCAGTATTTT.

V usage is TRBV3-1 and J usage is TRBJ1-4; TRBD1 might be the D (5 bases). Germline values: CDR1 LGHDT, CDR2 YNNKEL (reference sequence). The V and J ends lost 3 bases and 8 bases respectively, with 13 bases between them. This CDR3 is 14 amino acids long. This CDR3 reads CASSQPTAGEKLFF. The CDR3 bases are TGTGCCAGCAGCCAGCCGACAGCTGGGGAAAAACTGTTTTTT.

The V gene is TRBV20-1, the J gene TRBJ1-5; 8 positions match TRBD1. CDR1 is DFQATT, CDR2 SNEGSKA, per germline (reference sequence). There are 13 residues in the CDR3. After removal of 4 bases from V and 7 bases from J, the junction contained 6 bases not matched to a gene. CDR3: CSATRQGRQPQHF. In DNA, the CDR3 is TGCAGTGCTACGCGACAGGGGAGACAGCCCCAGCATTTT.

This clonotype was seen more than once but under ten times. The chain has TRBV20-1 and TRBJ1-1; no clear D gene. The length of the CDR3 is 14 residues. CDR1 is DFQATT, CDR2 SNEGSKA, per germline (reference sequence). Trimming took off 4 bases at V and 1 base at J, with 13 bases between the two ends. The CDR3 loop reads CSAIAGSANTEAFF. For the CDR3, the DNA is TGCAGTGCTATCGCTGGATCGGCGAACACTGAAGCTTTCTTT.

CDR3 amino acids: CATSRDRVDRGHGYTF. The CDR3 region has the DNA TGTGCCACCAGCAGAGATAGGGTAGACAGGGGGCACGGCTACACCTTC. The rearrangement uses TRBV15 and TRBJ1-2; TRBD1 matches 10 bases. After removal of 0 bases from V and 8 bases from J, the junction contained 9 bases not matched to a gene. CDR3 length: 16 amino acids. CDR1 is LNHNV and CDR2 is YYDKDF in the germline V gene (reference sequence).

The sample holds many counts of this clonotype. The CDR3 loop reads CASSHEGLGTEAFF. For the CDR3, the DNA is TGTGCCAGCAGCCATGAGGGGCTCGGCACTGAAGCTTTCTTT. The rearrangement joins TRBV3-1 to TRBJ1-1; TRBD1 is a possible D gene (5 bases). V lost 3 bases to trimming and J lost 4 bases, with 12 bases between them. This CDR3 contains 14 residues. Germline V gene sequence: CDR1 LGHDT, CDR2 YNNKEL (reference sequence).

The CDR3 region has the DNA TGCAGTGCCCTGGGACTAGCGGGGTTGGTACAGTTCTTC. This codes for CSALGLAGLVQFF. The chain uses TRBV20-1 and TRBJ2-1; 13 nucleotides align to TRBD2. This CDR3 comprises 13 residues. Trimming took 6 bases from V and 13 from J; bases not matched to a gene: 9. CDR1 DFQATT and CDR2 SNEGSKA come from the germline V gene (reference sequence).

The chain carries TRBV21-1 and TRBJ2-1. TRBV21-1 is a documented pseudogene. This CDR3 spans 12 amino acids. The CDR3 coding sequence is TGTGCCAGCAGTCACAAAACCAATGAGCAGTTCTTC. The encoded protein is CASSHKTNEQFF.